This TCR beta chain was recovered during a study of T cell responses to AZD1222 COVID-19 vaccine. Study findings and constraints: White British ancestry dominated among donors, who included more females, and clonal diversity was possibly underestimated. Repertoires were sampled only after the peak T cell response.

Here immunoSEQ multiplex PCR was the method, and the copy in TCRdb shows in-frame clones only, minus some. The repertoire consists of 95,000 to 150,000 clones, with about 79% occurring once and the leading ten covering about 27%. This clone was seen only a few times. No antigen is known for it. Germline V lookup: CDR1 MDHEN, CDR2 SYDVKM. The CDR3 is 14 residues long. V gave up 4 bases and J gave up 4 bases, with 11 bases separating them. Sequencing was performed on peripheral blood, taken 28 days after the second AZD1222 dose. This sequence was found in an adult who received the AZD1222 COVID-19 vaccine. The chain recombines TRBV28 with TRBJ1-3; possibly TRBD1 for D (5 bases). This CDR3 reads CASSSPGEGNTIYF. The DNA for the CDR3 is TGTGCCAGCAGTTCACCGGGGGAAGGAAACACCATATATTTT.